The clone carrying this T cell receptor beta chain has just a few counts. What it binds is unknown. This record comes from a study of T cell repertoires in cytomegalovirus infection. Deletions cut 5 bases from V and 12 bases from J, with 17 bases between. The CDR3 has 13 amino acids. Germline V lookup: CDR1 SGHTA, CDR2 FQGNSA. Via MiXCR, TCRdb re-called the reads, giving one row per CDR3 protein. The sample yields roughly 570,000 distinct CDR3 sequences, almost 40% seen once. V gene TRBV7-2 combines with J gene TRBJ2-1; D is uncertain. This TCR was recovered from a human donor in good health (CMV status not recorded). Some clones in this sample may be carry-over from other donors' samples. The sample was cultured PBMCs, taken from culture after CMV antigen stimulation. The CDR3 sequence: CASSASPVPGQFF. The CDR3 DNA reads as TGTGCCAGCAGCGCCTCACCCGTCCCGGGGCAGTTCTTC.